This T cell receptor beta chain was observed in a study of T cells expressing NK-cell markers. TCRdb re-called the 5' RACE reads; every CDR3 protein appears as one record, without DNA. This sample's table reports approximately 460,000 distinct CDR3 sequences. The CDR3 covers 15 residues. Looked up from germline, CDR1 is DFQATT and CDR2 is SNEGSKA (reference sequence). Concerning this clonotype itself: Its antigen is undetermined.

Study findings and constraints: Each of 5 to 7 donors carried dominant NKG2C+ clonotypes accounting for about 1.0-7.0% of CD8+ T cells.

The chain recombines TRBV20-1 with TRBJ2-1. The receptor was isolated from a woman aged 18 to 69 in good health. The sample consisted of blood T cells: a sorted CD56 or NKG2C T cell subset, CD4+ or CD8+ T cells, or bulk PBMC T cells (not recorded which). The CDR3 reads CSARDQLAPYNEQFF.